The text below deals with one T cell receptor beta chain. No antigen is known for it. This entry belongs to a study of T cells after posttransplantation cyclophosphamide. Cells defined as naive were viable CD3+CD4+ or CD3+CD8+ and CCR7+CD45RA+CD45RO-CD95-CD27+CD28+. The related graft donor's blood sample was taken on the day of bone marrow donation. This CDR3 is built from 14 residues. Per germline, CDR1 SGHTA and CDR2 FQGNSA. The V end lost 1 base, the J end lost 4 bases, and 8 bases lay between the germline ends. Sequencing was performed with immunoSEQ multiplex PCR; in TCRdb, only in-frame clones are kept and a portion is missing. The sample yields 31,000 or so clones, about 91% seen once. Study results and caveats: Recipient CMV seropositivity and CMV reactivation strongly tracked TRB clonality.

The clonotype was recovered from a man under 40 in good health and a related stem cell transplant donor. Sequences were obtained from naive CD4+ T cells sorted from blood. This rearrangement joins TRBV7-2 to TRBJ1-5; D is perhaps TRBD1 (5 bases). CDR3 region: CASSLGYRNQPQHF. The CDR3 DNA is TGTGCCAGCAGCTTAGGTTACAGGAATCAGCCCCAGCATTTT. The entire variable domain, with the rest obtained from reference TRBV7-2 and TRBJ1-5, is as follows: GAGVSQSPSNKVTEKGKDVELRCDPISGHTALYWYRQSLGQGLEFLIYFQGNSAPDKSGLPSDRFSAERTGGSVSTLTIQRTQQEDSAVYLCASSLGYRNQPQHFGDGTRLSIL.